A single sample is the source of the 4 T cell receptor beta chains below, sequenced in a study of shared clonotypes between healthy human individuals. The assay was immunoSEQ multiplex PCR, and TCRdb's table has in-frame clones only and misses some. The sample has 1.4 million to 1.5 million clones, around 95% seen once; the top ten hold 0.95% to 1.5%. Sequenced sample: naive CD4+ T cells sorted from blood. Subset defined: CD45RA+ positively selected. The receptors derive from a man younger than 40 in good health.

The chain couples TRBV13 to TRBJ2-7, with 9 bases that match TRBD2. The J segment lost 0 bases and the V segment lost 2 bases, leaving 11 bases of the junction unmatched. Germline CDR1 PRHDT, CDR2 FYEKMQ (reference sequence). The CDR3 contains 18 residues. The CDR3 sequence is CASSLLNRLAENSYEQYF. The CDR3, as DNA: TGTGCCAGCAGCTTATTAAATCGACTAGCGGAAAACTCCTACGAGCAGTACTTC.

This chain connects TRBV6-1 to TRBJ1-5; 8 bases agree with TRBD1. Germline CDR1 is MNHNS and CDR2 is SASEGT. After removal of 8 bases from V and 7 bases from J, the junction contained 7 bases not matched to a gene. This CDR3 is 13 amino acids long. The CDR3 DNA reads TGTGCCAGCGGGCTGACAGGGGAGCAGCCCCAGCATTTT. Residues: CASGLTGEQPQHF.

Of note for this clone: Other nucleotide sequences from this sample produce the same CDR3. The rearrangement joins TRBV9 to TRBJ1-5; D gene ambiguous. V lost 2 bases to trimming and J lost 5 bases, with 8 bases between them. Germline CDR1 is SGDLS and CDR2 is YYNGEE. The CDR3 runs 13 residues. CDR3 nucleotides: TGTGCCAGCAGCGTTGACGGCGATCAGCCCCAGCATTTT. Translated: CASSVDGDQPQHF.

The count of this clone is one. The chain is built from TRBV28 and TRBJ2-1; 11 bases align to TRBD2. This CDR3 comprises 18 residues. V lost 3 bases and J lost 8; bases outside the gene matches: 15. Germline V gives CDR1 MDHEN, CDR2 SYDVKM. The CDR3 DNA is TGTGCCAGCAGTTTCTATGCCCGATTCGCTAGCGGGAGGTATGAGCAGTTCTTC. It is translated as CASSFYARFASGRYEQFF.